This passage covers 32 T cell receptor beta chains from one sample sequenced in a study of graft-versus-host responses after intestinal transplantation. Assay: immunoSEQ multiplex PCR; the TCRdb copy retains only in-frame clones and omits some. Seen here are tens of thousands of clones, 44% observed once, and the top ten hold over 1.1%. The study plated about 200,000 CFSE-labeled responders with about 200,000 irradiated, violet-dye-labeled stimulators. Sequenced here: alloreactive CD8+ T cells from a mixed lymphocyte reaction culture, sampled before transplantation. This sample's subset: CFSE-low proliferating T cells sorted from approximately 6-day pre-transplant mixed lymphocyte reaction (GvH or HvG direction). The receptors here all came from a human patient who was an organ donor for intestinal transplantation.

The rearrangement links TRBV7-9 to TRBJ2-2, with D perhaps given as TRBD1 or TRBD2 (5 bases each). CDR3 length equals 17 residues. Between the trimmed V and J ends, which lost 1 base and 5 bases, there was a span of 17 bases. Germline loops: CDR1 SEHNR, CDR2 FQNEAQ (reference sequence). The CDR3 region has the DNA TGTGCCAGCAGCTTAGTGGGGGTGACAACGGGGACCGGGGAGCTGTTTTTT. This encodes CASSLVGVTTGTGELFF.

The chain has TRBV7-9 and TRBJ2-7, with a possible D match to TRBD1 (5 bases). Looked up from germline, CDR1 is SEHNR and CDR2 is FQNEAQ (reference sequence). The CDR3 consists of 13 residues. Trimming left V 6 bases short and J 0 bases short, with 9 bases between. CDR3 in amino acids: CASSFQGSYEQYF. In nucleotides, the CDR3 is TGTGCCAGCAGTTTCCAGGGCTCCTACGAGCAGTACTTC.

The genes are TRBV5-8 and TRBJ2-7; tentatively, D is TRBD1 or TRBD2 (5 bases each). Germline V lookup: CDR1 SGHTS, CDR2 YDEGEE. Trimming removed 4 bases from V and 3 bases from J, with 20 bases in between. The CDR3 totals 16 residues. CDR3 residues: CASSLRWRTSFYEQYF. The CDR3 DNA reads as TGTGCCAGCAGCCTGCGTTGGAGGACATCTTTCTACGAGCAGTACTTC.

This clone was recorded a few times. CDR3 residues: CASSNRTQGALISGNTIYF. CDR3 in DNA: TGTGCCAGCAGCAACAGGACTCAGGGTGCGCTGATCTCTGGAAACACCATATATTTT. This chain links TRBV21-1 with TRBJ1-3. TRBV21-1 is an annotated pseudogene. CDR3 length: 19 residues.

In this sample, this clone turned up once. This sequence joins TRBV5-5 and TRBJ2-3; TRBD1 might be the D (6 bases). The V gene lost 3 bases and the J gene lost 6 bases, with 17 bases spanning the gap. The V gene's germline CDR1 is SGHKS and CDR2 YYEKEE (reference sequence). The CDR3 is 15 amino acids. This CDR3 is CASSWETGSGDTQYF. CDR3 sequence (DNA): TGTGCCAGCAGCTGGGAGACAGGTTCGGGGGATACGCAGTATTTT. The complete variable domain, with remaining parts taken from reference TRBV5-5 and TRBJ2-3, reads DAGVTQSPTHLIKTRGQQVTLRCSPISGHKSVSWYQQVLGQGPQFIFQYYEKEERGRGNFPDRFSARQFPNYSSELNVNALLLGDSALYLCASSWETGSGDTQYFGPGTRLTVL.

The chain has TRBV7-9 and TRBJ2-1; TRBD1 matches 8 bases. The trim removed 1 base at V and 5 bases at J, leaving 10 bases unmatched. Germline lookup yields CDR1 SEHNR and CDR2 FQNEAQ (reference sequence). The length of the CDR3 is 17 residues. CDR3 DNA sequence: TGTGCCAGCAGCTTAGTTCCAGGGGGCACCTTGGACAATGAGCAGTTCTTC. Protein product: CASSLVPGGTLDNEQFF.

V gene TRBV6-1 combines with J gene TRBJ2-1; TRBD2 agrees at 12 bases. Germline V gene sequence: CDR1 MNHNS, CDR2 SASEGT. The CDR3 totals 15 residues. V lost 2 bases to trimming and J lost 8 bases; unmatched junction nucleotides: 4. The CDR3 reads CASSEKASGRDEQFF. The CDR3, as DNA: TGTGCCAGCAGTGAAAAGGCTAGCGGGAGGGATGAGCAGTTCTTC.

V gene TRBV9 combines with J gene TRBJ2-1, with D possibly matching TRBD1 (5 bases). V shed 5 bases and J shed 1 base, with 22 bases lying between them. Germline CDR1 and CDR2: SGDLS and YYNGEE. There are 18 residues in the CDR3. CDR3 amino acids: CASSDSGAPTQSYNEQFF. CDR3 nucleotide sequence: TGTGCCAGCAGTGACAGTGGGGCTCCCACCCAGTCCTACAATGAGCAGTTCTTC.

This clone was observed a handful of times. The chain combines TRBV19 with TRBJ2-3; D is uncertain. This CDR3 spans 14 amino acids. Germline CDR1 and CDR2: LNHDA and SQIVND (reference sequence). Trimming removed 3 bases at V and 1 base at J, with 8 bases between. The CDR3 bases are TGTGCCAGTAGTATCTACGCAGGCACAGATACGCAGTATTTT. This encodes CASSIYAGTDTQYF.

The rearrangement links TRBV4-1 to TRBJ1-1, with 9 bases fitting TRBD1. The V and J ends lost 3 bases and 0 bases, in that order; junction bases with no gene match: 11. This CDR3 has 18 amino acids. Germline CDR1 is MGHRA and CDR2 is YSYEKL. The CDR3: CASSHPVVWDRVNTEAFF. DNA of the CDR3: TGCGCCAGCAGCCACCCCGTGGTGTGGGACAGGGTGAACACTGAAGCTTTCTTT.

The rearrangement uses TRBV27 and TRBJ1-2; D gene ambiguous. The CDR3 has 15 residues. The ends were cut back, 6 bases at V and 2 bases at J, with 16 bases in the middle. CDR1 is MNHEY and CDR2 is SMNVEV in the germline V gene (reference sequence). The CDR3 DNA follows: TGTGCCAGCAGCCCCGGGTTCCGGGTCAACTATGGCTACACCTTC. Its protein is CASSPGFRVNYGYTF.

This chain links TRBV4-3 with TRBJ1-2; D is perhaps TRBD1 (6 bases). There are 15 residues in the CDR3. Trimming pared 3 bases from V and 8 bases from J, leaving 19 bases between. The germline V gene has CDR1 LGHNA and CDR2 YSLEER. The CDR3 DNA follows: TGCGCCAGCAGCCAGGACCTAGGGGGAGTAGGGGGCTACACCTTC. Translation: CASSQDLGGVGGYTF.

CDR3 sequence reads: CSAGQGYEQYF. The DNA for the CDR3 is TGCAGTGCTGGACAGGGCTACGAGCAGTACTTC. The chain has TRBV20-1 and TRBJ2-7; 8 positions match TRBD1. V was pared by 5 bases and J by 3 bases, with 0 bases of the junction left unmatched. Germline V gives CDR1 DFQATT, CDR2 SNEGSKA (reference sequence). This CDR3 region has 11 residues.

CDR3 nucleotides: TGTGCCAGCACCTGGATAGGGGATGGCTACACCTTC. This translates into CASTWIGDGYTF. The chain links TRBV6-6 to TRBJ1-2; a weak D match, TRBD1 (5 bases). The CDR3 has 12 residues. CDR1 and CDR2 (germline): MNHNY, SVGAGI (reference sequence). V was pared by 7 bases and J by 6 bases, with 12 bases between.

In its sample, this clone was seen a few times. This chain links TRBV19 with TRBJ2-1, with TRBD2 matching over 12 bases. The CDR3 totals 15 residues. Looked up from germline, CDR1 is LNHDA and CDR2 is SQIVND (reference sequence). Trimming cost V 4 bases and J 4 bases; bases outside gene matches: 2. CDR3 in amino acids: CASSSLAGGYNEQFF. CDR3 sequence (DNA): TGTGCCAGTAGTAGTCTAGCGGGAGGGTACAATGAGCAGTTCTTC.

The rearrangement uses TRBV30 and TRBJ2-7; D is ambiguous. The CDR3 extends over 14 amino acids. V dropped 1 base and J dropped 5 bases, with 15 bases sitting between them. The V gene's germline CDR1 is GTSNPN and CDR2 SVGIG (reference sequence). CDR3 amino acids: CAWSGNTVDHEQYF. The CDR3 region has the DNA TGTGCCTGGAGTGGCAACACGGTGGACCACGAGCAGTACTTC. The entire variable domain, with the rest obtained from reference TRBV30 and TRBJ2-7, is as follows: SQTIHQWPATLVQPVGSPLSLECTVEGTSNPNLYWYRQAAGRGLQLLFYSVGIGQISSEVPQNLSASRPQDRQFILSSKKLLLSDSGFYLCAWSGNTVDHEQYFGPGTRLTVT.

The rearrangement links TRBV4-1 to TRBJ2-3, with D unclear. CDR3 length equals 14 residues. CDR1 is MGHRA and CDR2 is YSYEKL in the germline V gene. Trimming left V 0 bases short and J 2 bases short, with 6 bases between. The CDR3 is CASSQESATDTQYF. The DNA of the CDR3 is TGCGCCAGCAGCCAAGAGTCAGCCACAGATACGCAGTATTTT.

This clone was detected only a few times. The CDR3 DNA sequence: TGTGCCATCAAAGCGGACAGGGGTAGGGATACGCAGTATTTT. This translates into CAIKADRGRDTQYF. This rearrangement joins TRBV10-3 to TRBJ2-3, with TRBD1 identical over 9 bases. V shed 7 bases, J shed 6 bases, and the junction held 8 bases outside the gene matches. The germline V gene encodes CDR1 ENHRY and CDR2 SYGVKD. This CDR3 has 14 residues.

Turning to this clone: Germline and junction disagree at one end, which may indicate a read error. The chain carries TRBV5-3 and TRBJ2-7; D is ambiguous. TRBV5-3 is known as an ORF, though its function is uncertain. The CDR3 loop spans 13 amino acids. The CDR3 loop reads CASSFGFTYEQYF. CDR3 DNA: TGTGCCAGCAGCTTTGGATTCACCTACGAGCAGTACTTC.

The CDR3 DNA reads as TGTGCCAGCAAGAGCTCCTATAATTCACCCCTCCACTTT. This sequence encodes CASKSSYNSPLHF. The V call is TRBV2, the J call TRBJ1-6, with D unclear. Germline CDR1 SNHLY, CDR2 FYNNEI. This CDR3 region has 13 residues. V lost 7 bases, J lost 0 bases, and 4 bases lay in between.

Details on this clone: One end of the junction varies from germline; a read error may be responsible. The CDR3 spells CASSLGLNEQYF. DNA for the CDR3: TGTGCCAGCAGCTTGGGATTGAACGAGCAGTACTTC. The rearrangement links TRBV5-1 to TRBJ2-7; D not resolved. CDR1 is SGHRS and CDR2 is YFSETQ in the germline V gene. The CDR3 sequence is 12 residues long.

A few counts support this clone. The V gene is TRBV13, the J gene TRBJ2-7; D ambiguous. The germline V gene encodes CDR1 PRHDT and CDR2 FYEKMQ (reference sequence). This CDR3 is built from 15 residues. V shed 3 bases and J shed 2 bases, with 14 bases lying between them. The CDR3 coding sequence is TGTGCCAGCAGCTTTTCACTTCCTTTTACCTACGAGCAGTACTTC. The encoded protein is CASSFSLPFTYEQYF.

This clone was detected only a few times. The rearrangement uses TRBV6-1 and TRBJ2-7, with D possibly being TRBD1 (6 bases). The germline V and J ends were trimmed by 6 bases and 7 bases, with 19 bases remaining between them. CDR3 size: 14 residues. Germline V gene sequence: CDR1 MNHNS, CDR2 SASEGT. In DNA form, the CDR3 reads TGTGCCAGCAGACACGACAGGCAGGGGTGGGAGCAGTACTTC. This gives the protein CASRHDRQGWEQYF.

This clone was picked up a small number of times. The gene calls are TRBV2 and TRBJ2-7; no clear D. Germline CDR1 SNHLY, CDR2 FYNNEI. The CDR3 has 15 residues. Deletions cut 2 bases from V and 4 bases from J, with 15 bases between. DNA for the CDR3: TGTGCCAGCAGTGAATTGGGCTGGGGTTTTTACGAGCAGTACTTC. Amino acid sequence: CASSELGWGFYEQYF.

The J gene is TRBJ2-3, the V gene TRBV5-1; D possibly corresponds to TRBD1 (6 bases). The V gene's germline CDR1 is SGHRS and CDR2 YFSETQ. This CDR3 has 14 amino acids. The germline V and J ends were trimmed by 0 bases and 9 bases, with 14 bases remaining between them. The CDR3 DNA follows: TGCGCCAGCAGCTTGGCCAGGACAGAAAGAACGCAGTATTTT. Amino acid sequence: CASSLARTERTQYF.

The chain combines TRBV27 with TRBJ2-5; D remains unclear. CDR3 length: 16 amino acids. Deletions cut 0 bases from V and 2 bases from J, with 13 bases between. Germline CDR1 and CDR2: MNHEY and SMNVEV (reference sequence). CDR3 protein: CASSLSYGQVQETQYF. The CDR3 DNA sequence: TGTGCCAGCAGTTTATCCTATGGGCAAGTTCAAGAGACCCAGTACTTC.

This clone has a handful of counts. The chain carries TRBV2 and TRBJ1-5; D remains ambiguous. Germline assignment: CDR1 SNHLY and CDR2 FYNNEI. This CDR3 region has 15 residues. The V gene lost 2 bases and the J gene lost 6 bases, with 14 bases spanning the gap. This chain's CDR3 is CASSEHRWRGQPQHF. CDR3 bases: TGTGCCAGCAGTGAACACAGATGGCGCGGTCAGCCCCAGCATTTT. Supplemented by reference TRBV2 and TRBJ1-5, the full variable domain reads EPEVTQTPSHQVTQMGQEVILRCVPISNHLYFYWYRQILGQKVEFLVSFYNNEISEKSEIFDDQFSVERPDGSNFTLKIRSTKLEDSAMYFCASSEHRWRGQPQHFGDGTRLSIL.

In its sample, this clone was seen a few times. The chain has TRBV4-2 and TRBJ2-7; no firm D call. The germline gives CDR1 LGHNA, CDR2 YNFKEQ. The CDR3 totals 14 residues. Between the trimmed V and J ends, which lost 3 bases and 3 bases, there was a span of 12 bases. CDR3 coding DNA: TGTGCCAGCAGCCACCCGGGCCTCCACTACGAGCAGTACTTC. Residues: CASSHPGLHYEQYF.

The table lists this clone with a few counts. The gene calls are TRBV4-2 and TRBJ2-7; no reliable D call. This CDR3 comprises 13 residues. The V end lost 3 bases, the J end lost 3 bases, and 9 bases lay between the germline ends. Germline V CDR1 and CDR2: LGHNA, YNFKEQ. CDR3 in DNA: TGTGCCAGCAGCCACCCCCTGGACTACGAGCAGTACTTC. Protein product: CASSHPLDYEQYF.

CDR3: CASSEMDTAGWTQYF. The CDR3 DNA is TGTGCCAGCAGTGAAATGGACACCGCCGGCTGGACCCAGTACTTC. This chain connects TRBV2 to TRBJ2-5; weak D call: TRBD1 (5 bases). V lost 2 bases and J lost 7, with 17 bases in between. The germline V gene encodes CDR1 SNHLY and CDR2 FYNNEI. The CDR3 is 15 residues long.

The genes are TRBV7-3 and TRBJ2-1; the match to TRBD1 covers 8 bases. Germline V gene data show CDR1 as SGHTA and CDR2 as FQGTGA. The CDR3 is made up of 13 amino acids. The ends lost 5 bases at V and 6 bases at J; junction bases unmatched: 3. In DNA, the CDR3 is TGTGCCAGCAGCGCCACAGGGGGCAATGAGCAGTTCTTC. This encodes CASSATGGNEQFF. Supplemented by reference TRBV7-3 and TRBJ2-1, the full variable domain reads GAGVSQTPSNKVTEKGKYVELRCDPISGHTALYWYRQSLGQGPEFLIYFQGTGAADDSGLPNDRFFAVRPEGSVSTLKIQRTERGDSAVYLCASSATGGNEQFFGPGTRLTVL.

The chain has TRBV6-1 and TRBJ2-5; 8 nucleotides agree with TRBD2. TRBJ2-7 matches the DNA end more closely, so the J call is doubtful. From germline, CDR1 is MNHNS and CDR2 SASEGT. The CDR3 extends over 14 amino acids. The chain's CDR3 is CASSERGLAYEQYF. The DNA of the CDR3 is TGTGCCAGCAGTGAGCGGGGACTAGCCTACGAGCAGTACTTC.